The entry that follows covers one T cell receptor beta chain sequence. The sample is drawn from a study of blood T cell repertoires in COVID-19. As for the study in general: Samples came from the United States, Italy and Spain, spanning acute and convalescent COVID-19. From T cells, B-cell-depleted T cells, or PBMCs came the material, which was cDNA or gDNA.

The method was immunoSEQ multiplex PCR; TCRdb's version includes in-frame clones alone and lacks a portion of them. Of 350,000 or so clones listed, around 87% are singletons. During active infection, Seattle patients enrolled and were then monitored through disease. Looked up from germline, CDR1 is LNHNV and CDR2 is YYDKDF (reference sequence). This CDR3 has 16 amino acids. V lost 3 bases, J lost 7 bases, and 10 bases stayed unmatched. This TCR derives from a woman aged 25 to 45 with COVID-19, enrolled during active disease. V is TRBV15 and J is TRBJ1-4, with 8 bases lining up with TRBD1. Input material: peripheral blood. The CDR3: CATSRALQGGGEKLFF. CDR3 nucleotides: TGTGCCACCAGCAGGGCTTTACAGGGGGGTGGTGAAAAACTGTTTTTT.